In this sample, the clone carrying this T cell receptor (beta chain) turned up many times. MiXCR, applied by TCRdb to the reads, yields one record per CDR3 protein. The sample carries more than 150,000 distinct CDR3 sequences, 23% recorded once. The CDR3 has 14 amino acids. The V gene end was trimmed by 6 bases and the J gene end by 7 bases; junction bases not matched to a gene: 10. Germline V gives CDR1 LNHDA, CDR2 SQIVND (reference sequence). The entry originates in a study of T cell repertoires in cytomegalovirus infection. The source material was PBMCs. The TCR comes from a human donor in good health (CMV status not recorded). Some clones in this sample may be carry-over from other donors' samples. The chain carries TRBV19 and TRBJ1-2; TRBD1 agrees at 8 bases. CDR3 DNA: TGTGCCAGTAGCATCCAGGGGGCGCGTCCTGGCTACACCTTC. Amino acids: CASSIQGARPGYTF.